This record looks at one TCR beta chain sequence and its context. Sequencing used immunoSEQ multiplex PCR; TCRdb keeps in-frame clones, though not all of them. Here the sample spans approximately 40,000 clones, about three quarters being singletons. This sample stems from a study of memory CD4+ T cells and cytomegalovirus serostatus. About the study: Of the healthy Belgian adults, nine or ten were CMV seropositive and about two dozen seronegative.

Single viable CD3+CD4+CD8-CD45RO+ cells were sorted as the memory CD4+ T cells. The V and J ends lost 4 bases and 1 base, in that order; junction bases with no gene match: 3. There are 15 residues in the CDR3. Germline lookup yields CDR1 MDHEN and CDR2 SYDVKM. Sequencing was performed on memory CD4+ T cells from blood. The clonotype was recovered from an adult in good health and CMV-seronegative. This sequence joins TRBV28 and TRBJ1-5; 8 bases agree with TRBD1. CDR3 DNA: TGTGCCAGCAGTTCTTGGGACAGGAGCAATCAGCCCCAGCATTTT. Translation: CASSSWDRSNQPQHF.